This record looks at one TCR beta chain sequence and its context. The germline gene is not matched at one end of the junction; a read error may be the cause. The sample is drawn from a study of blood T cells in healthy people across ages. The second PCR ran about 7 to 12 cycles with a sample-barcoded 5' primer and J-beta primers. TCRdb redid the calling of the 5' RACE reads with MiXCR, one entry per CDR3 protein. The sample shows approximately 810,000 distinct CDR3 sequences, around 36% of them seen only once. The sample consisted of blood. The origin of this receptor is a man aged 18 to 35 in good health.

The CDR3 protein is CSARAGQGNEQFF. The CDR3 nucleotides read TGCAGCGCTAGAGCGGGACAGGGCAATGAGCAGTTCTTC. The chain couples TRBV20-1 to TRBJ2-1, with TRBD1 matching over 9 bases. Germline V lookup: CDR1 DFQATT, CDR2 SNEGSKA (reference sequence). The CDR3 loop spans 13 amino acids.